This T cell receptor beta chain was profiled in a study of T cell responses to AZD1222 COVID-19 vaccine. This CDR3 is built from 14 residues. Germline V gene sequence: CDR1 MNHNS, CDR2 SASEGT. V lost 1 base and J 7 bases, leaving 11 bases between the germline ends. Remarks on this clone: Its antigen remains unidentified.

TCRdb's copy holds only in-frame clones and misses some; the assay was immunoSEQ multiplex PCR. Of about 85,000 clones in the sample, roughly nine tenths were seen once. Study observations and caveats: All repertoire sampling was performed exclusively after the peak T cell response. With two AZD1222 doses given, Spike-specific TCR breadth and depth both rose.

This receptor was obtained from an adult in good health. The material sequenced was peripheral blood, taken on day 0 of AZD1222 vaccination. V is TRBV6-1 and J is TRBJ1-5; tentatively, D is TRBD1 (5 bases). The CDR3 DNA follows: TGTGCCAGCAGTGAAGAGGGGTCGCGGCAGCCCCAGCATTTT. It yields the protein CASSEEGSRQPQHF.